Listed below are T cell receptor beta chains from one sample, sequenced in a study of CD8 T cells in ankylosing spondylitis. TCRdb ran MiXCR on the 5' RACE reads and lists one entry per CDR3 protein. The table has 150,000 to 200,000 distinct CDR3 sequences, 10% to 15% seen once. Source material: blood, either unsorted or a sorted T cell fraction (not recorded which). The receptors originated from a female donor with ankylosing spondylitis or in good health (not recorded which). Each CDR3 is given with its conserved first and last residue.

CDR3 protein: CASTRSWRGRKRENEQFF
V gene: TRBV11-1

CDR3 protein: CASSPGPGGRIYNEQFF
V gene: TRBV5-1

CDR3 protein: CASSINHSGANVLTF
V gene: TRBV27

CDR3 protein: CASSQFPRESSTDTQYF
V gene: TRBV4-3

CDR3 protein: CASSSRLGGNYGYAF
V gene: TRBV7-2

CDR3 protein: CASSVEVQGSGNTIYF
V gene: TRBV9

CDR3 protein: CASRDGSAGNIQYF
V gene: TRBV5-4

CDR3 protein: CASCRDRVNNEQFF
V gene: TRBV5-1

CDR3 protein: CATNPGLAGVYEQFF
V gene: TRBV24-1

CDR3 protein: CASSEQGAGTEAFF
V gene: TRBV9

CDR3 protein: CASSLARDSYNEQFF
V gene: TRBV7-2

CDR3 protein: CASSRDRGPQETQYF
V gene: TRBV7-2

CDR3 protein: CASSLGSGTSSGANVLTF
V gene: TRBV27

CDR3 protein: CTSSLGLADGSHEQYF
V gene: TRBV5-1

CDR3 protein: CASSMGQRDAYEQYF
V gene: TRBV5-1

CDR3 protein: CSARGATSGLTQETQYF
V gene: TRBV20-1

CDR3 protein: CASSLDQGQTQYF
V gene: TRBV5-1

CDR3 protein: CASRQRDSGYEQYF
V gene: TRBV27

CDR3 protein: CASTPLEKTGELFF
V gene: TRBV7-9

CDR3 protein: CASSNRATYNEQFF
V gene: TRBV19

CDR3 protein: CASSRGTSGRAHQETQYF
V gene: TRBV5-1

CDR3 protein: CSARDFRFTGGNTEAFF
V gene: TRBV20-1

CDR3 protein: CASSVNRVESEKLFF
V gene: TRBV7-3

CDR3 protein: CASSSPAGGPVGEQFF
V gene: TRBV28

CDR3 protein: CASNRVGVSRGAYGYTF
V gene: TRBV12-3/TRBV12-4

CDR3 protein: CSAREDRDTEAFF
V gene: TRBV20-1

CDR3 protein: CASSEDGTGTYEQYF
V gene: TRBV25-1

CDR3 protein: CASSDSASGANVLTF
V gene: TRBV6-4

CDR3 protein: CATSGVAGANVLTF
V gene: TRBV5-5

CDR3 protein: CASSHSGLAPSGAKNIQYF
V gene: TRBV5-1

CDR3 protein: CASSLLDGSETQYF
V gene: TRBV11-3

CDR3 protein: CASGYSDRVINEQYF
V gene: TRBV25-1

CDR3 protein: CSALYWTVGEEQFF
V gene: TRBV20-1

CDR3 protein: CASAREAEYNEQFF
V gene: TRBV5-1

CDR3 protein: CASSPGPTGFNEQFF
V gene: TRBV5-6

CDR3 protein: CASSLGTSGVNEQFF
V gene: TRBV7-2

CDR3 protein: CASSLGSGMIKLFF
V gene: TRBV7-2

CDR3 protein: CSASSSGLQFF
V gene: TRBV20-1

CDR3 protein: CASSPNTANYGYTF
V gene: TRBV11-2

CDR3 protein: CASSQDARGVYGYTF
V gene: TRBV4-3

CDR3 protein: CATSRDIITGAYEQYF
V gene: TRBV15

CDR3 protein: CASSQVSSGMGNTIYF
V gene: TRBV4-3

CDR3 protein: CASSSGGSSYEQYF
V gene: TRBV19

CDR3 protein: CASSLAGVALYF
V gene: TRBV11-2

CDR3 protein: CSAPGRLNEKLFF
V gene: TRBV20-1

CDR3 protein: CASAGQLNSPLHF
V gene: TRBV6-2/TRBV6-3